This TCR beta chain was sequenced in a study of T cells expressing NK-cell markers. The CDR3 loop spans 16 amino acids. Germline values: CDR1 MNHEY, CDR2 SMNVEV (reference sequence). In regard to this clonotype: What it binds is not known.

The study's findings and limits: These clonotypes, the leaders elsewhere, also led the CD3+CD56-NKG2C+ fraction in several donors. HCMV specificity of the expanded NKG2C+ T cell clones stayed unclear.

A 5'RACE template switching approach incorporating UMIs was used to make TCR beta cDNA. TCRdb re-called the 5' RACE reads; one entry per CDR3 protein, DNA not given. Its listing shows some 390,000 distinct CDR3 sequences. The material sequenced was blood T cells: a sorted CD56 or NKG2C T cell subset, CD4+ or CD8+ T cells, or bulk PBMC T cells (not recorded which). This TCR came from a woman in her forties or fifties in good health. This rearrangement joins TRBV27 to TRBJ1-5; the D gene TCRdb calls, TRBD1, cannot be checked with no DNA. CDR3 amino acids: CASSPLTGGGDQPQHF.